This T cell receptor beta chain originates from a study of a mutant IDH1 vaccine in newly diagnosed glioma. Study in general: The sex distribution of treated patients was 62.5% male and approximately 40% female, with a mean age of 40.4 years. Before enrollment, patients got radiotherapy alone, temozolomide alone, or mostly the combination.

The method was immunoSEQ multiplex PCR; TCRdb's version includes in-frame clones alone and lacks a portion of them. The sample includes over 30,000 clones, 90% of them seen just once. Points on this clone: What it recognizes is unknown.

Time point of the sample: week 47, end of study. Each dose of the vaccine consisted of 300 ug of mutant IDH1 20-mer peptide, with topical imiquimod. Germline V lookup: CDR1 SGHTA, CDR2 FQGNSA. CDR3 length: 14 residues. The V gene end was trimmed by 4 bases and the J gene end by 8 bases; junction bases not matched to a gene: 7. The receptor was isolated from a woman aged 40-49 years with glioma. This chain connects TRBV7-2 to TRBJ2-1; 8 positions match TRBD2. Sequenced material: PBMCs, taken from a glioma patient whose treatment included an IDH1 peptide vaccine. This CDR3 is CASSWSGRIDEQFF. For the CDR3, the DNA is TGTGCCAGCAGCTGGAGCGGGAGAATCGATGAGCAGTTCTTC.